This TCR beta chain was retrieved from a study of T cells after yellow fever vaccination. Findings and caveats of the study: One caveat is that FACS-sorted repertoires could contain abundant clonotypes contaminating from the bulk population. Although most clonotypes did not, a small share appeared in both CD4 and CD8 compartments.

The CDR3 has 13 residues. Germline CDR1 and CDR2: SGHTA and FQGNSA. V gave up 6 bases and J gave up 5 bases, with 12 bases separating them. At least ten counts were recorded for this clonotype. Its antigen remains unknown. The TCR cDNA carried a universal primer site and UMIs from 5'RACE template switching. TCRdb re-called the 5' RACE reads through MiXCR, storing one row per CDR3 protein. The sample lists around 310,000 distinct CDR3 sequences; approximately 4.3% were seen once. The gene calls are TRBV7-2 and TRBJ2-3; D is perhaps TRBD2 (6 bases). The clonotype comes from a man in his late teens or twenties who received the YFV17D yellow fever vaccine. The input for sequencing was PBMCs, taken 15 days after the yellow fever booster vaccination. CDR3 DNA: TGTGCCAGCAGTTCCACCGGGGGAGATACGCAGTATTTT. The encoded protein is CASSSTGGDTQYF.